The 20 T cell receptor beta chains below come from one sample, sequenced in a study of cytomegalovirus exposure and HLA in healthy donors. With 60 Vbeta and 13 Jbeta primers, the PCR was carried out. Method: immunoSEQ multiplex PCR; TCRdb's copy keeps in-frame clones and lacks some. The repertoire consists of about 180,000 clones, with 55% to 75% occurring once and the leading ten covering less than 2.5%. Sequences were obtained from PBMCs. These receptor sequences come from a human donor in good health.

The chain joins TRBV7-3 to TRBJ2-2; the D gene is possibly TRBD2 (6 bases). Trimming removed 8 bases at V and 1 base at J, with 14 bases between. The CDR3 runs to 15 residues. Looked up from germline, CDR1 is SGHTA and CDR2 is FQGTGA. In DNA, the CDR3 is TGTGCCAGCCGTACCGATAGCGGGAACACCGGGGAGCTGTTTTTT. As protein: CASRTDSGNTGELFF.

The CDR3 nucleotides are TGCGCCAGCAGCGAGAAGCGGGGCCCCCGGAACGAGCAGTACTTC. It codes for CASSEKRGPRNEQYF. J is TRBJ2-7 and V is TRBV5-1, with TRBD2 matching over 7 bases. Germline assignment: CDR1 SGHRS and CDR2 YFSETQ. CDR3 length: 15 residues. J gave up 5 bases and V 4 bases, and 12 bases lay outside the gene matches.

This rearrangement joins TRBV13 to TRBJ2-7; 8 bases align to TRBD1. Germline V CDR1 and CDR2: PRHDT, FYEKMQ (reference sequence). This CDR3 contains 14 residues. Trimming took 2 bases from V and 6 from J; bases not matched to a gene: 6. CDR3 nucleotide sequence: TGTGCCAGCAGCTTACTTGACAGGGGTCTCGAGCAGTACTTC. It yields the protein CASSLLDRGLEQYF.

The V and J genes are TRBV15 and TRBJ1-1, with D tentatively TRBD1 (5 bases). The CDR3 spans 13 residues. V lost 5 bases and J 2 bases, leaving 9 bases between the germline ends. Germline values: CDR1 LNHNV, CDR2 YYDKDF (reference sequence). The CDR3 nucleotides are TGTGCCACCAGCCTGGACACTAACACTGAAGCTTTCTTT. Its protein is CATSLDTNTEAFF.

This chain connects TRBV18 to TRBJ2-4, with D perhaps matching TRBD2 (6 bases). The germline CDR1 and CDR2 sequences are KGHSH and LQKENI. Trimming took 7 bases from V and 8 from J, leaving 15 bases between them. The CDR3 has 13 residues. CDR3 nucleotide sequence: TGTGCCAGCTTCCCTTGGGGCGGGGACATTCAGTACTTC. Residues: CASFPWGGDIQYF.

The sample holds a few counts of this clone. The J gene is TRBJ2-3, the V gene TRBV11-1; a possible D gene is TRBD2 (6 bases). Per the germline V gene, CDR1 is SGHAT and CDR2 is FQDESV (reference sequence). With 0 bases removed from V and 4 bases from J, the gap between germline ends came to 11 bases. The CDR3 covers 15 residues. CDR3 in amino acids: CASSLARTSPDTQYF. CDR3 DNA sequence: TGTGCCAGCAGCTTAGCGCGTACTAGCCCAGATACGCAGTATTTT.

V and J are TRBV2 and TRBJ2-1; perhaps TRBD1 as D (6 bases). V was trimmed by 10 bases and J by 0 bases, leaving 22 bases between them. Germline CDR1 SNHLY, CDR2 FYNNEI. The CDR3 consists of 17 residues. The CDR3 coding sequence is TGTGCCAACCTCAACGGCCCACAGGGAACCTCCTACAATGAGCAGTTCTTC. Amino acid sequence: CANLNGPQGTSYNEQFF.

V usage is TRBV15 and J usage is TRBJ1-6, with TRBD1 matching over 7 bases. The J segment lost 7 bases and the V segment lost 6 bases, leaving 3 bases of the junction unmatched. Germline V CDR1 and CDR2: LNHNV, YYDKDF (reference sequence). The CDR3 has 13 amino acids. CDR3 residues: CATRQGLNSPLHF. CDR3 in DNA: TGTGCCACCAGACAGGGGCTAAATTCACCCCTCCACTTT.

The chain uses TRBV5-8 and TRBJ2-7; D ambiguous. CDR1 is SGHTS, CDR2 YDEGEE, per germline. Trimming stripped 1 base from V and 5 bases from J, with 13 bases between. The CDR3 is 14 amino acids. Here the CDR3 DNA reads TGTGCCAGCAGCTTGAGAGGCCGCGCGGACGAGCAGTACTTC. Amino acid sequence: CASSLRGRADEQYF.

In this sample, this clone turned up a few times. The chain has TRBV6-5 and TRBJ1-2, with D possibly matching TRBD1 (6 bases). Germline values: CDR1 MNHEY, CDR2 SVGAGI. The CDR3 is 14 residues long. Deletions cut 6 bases from V and 4 bases from J, with 15 bases between. CDR3 loop: CASRPDSFAYGYTF. The CDR3 region has the DNA TGTGCCAGCAGACCGGACAGCTTTGCCTATGGCTACACCTTC.

This clone was counted a few times. The V call is TRBV7-2, the J call TRBJ2-4, with 10 bases matching TRBD1. This CDR3 has 15 residues. With 2 bases clipped from V and 7 bases from J, the junction kept 5 bases outside the gene matches. Germline loops: CDR1 SGHTA, CDR2 FQGNSA. CDR3 nucleotide sequence: TGTGCCAGCAGCTTAAGGGGACAGGGGTCGAACATTCAGTACTTC. Translating gives CASSLRGQGSNIQYF.

In its sample, this clone was seen a few times. V and J are TRBV5-6 and TRBJ1-4; D gene uncertain. This CDR3 contains 14 residues. Trimming took off 1 base at V and 8 bases at J, with 12 bases between the two ends. Looked up from germline, CDR1 is SGHDT and CDR2 is YYEEEE. The CDR3 coding sequence is TGTGCCAGCAGCTTGTTCTTACTAGGCGAAAAACTGTTTTTT. It specifies CASSLFLLGEKLFF.

The chain employs TRBV2 and TRBJ1-1; 12 nucleotides align to TRBD1. CDR1 and CDR2 (germline): SNHLY, FYNNEI. V shed 7 bases, J shed 4 bases, and the junction held 10 bases outside the gene matches. CDR3 length: 16 amino acids. CDR3 region: CASKPGQGASRTEAFF. The CDR3 DNA follows: TGTGCCAGCAAGCCGGGACAGGGGGCGAGTCGCACTGAAGCTTTCTTT.

The rearrangement links TRBV27 to TRBJ1-2, with D perhaps TRBD1 (6 bases). This CDR3 is 15 amino acids long. Trimming removed 2 bases from V and 4 bases from J, with 14 bases in between. CDR1 MNHEY and CDR2 SMNVEV come from the germline V gene (reference sequence). CDR3 amino acids: CASSLRGGIGYGYTF. The CDR3 DNA follows: TGTGCCAGCAGTTTACGCGGGGGCATTGGCTATGGCTACACCTTC.

The chain combines TRBV6-5 with TRBJ2-7, with D possibly matching TRBD1 (5 bases). V dropped 6 bases and J dropped 2 bases, with 11 bases sitting between them. The germline CDR1 and CDR2 sequences are MNHEY and SVGAGI. The CDR3 is made up of 13 amino acids. Here the CDR3 DNA reads TGTGCCAGCAGGGGCCGACAGACCTACGAGCAGTACTTC. Its protein product is CASRGRQTYEQYF.

The J gene is TRBJ1-1, the V gene TRBV15; D is possibly TRBD1 (5 bases). The CDR3 runs 16 residues. Trimming pared 3 bases from V and 1 base from J, leaving 15 bases between. The V gene's germline CDR1 is LNHNV and CDR2 YYDKDF (reference sequence). CDR3 sequence reads: CATSSPHRGGNTEAFF. The CDR3 DNA reads TGTGCCACCAGCAGCCCTCACCGGGGGGGGAACACTGAAGCTTTCTTT.

The chain recombines TRBV5-1 with TRBJ2-7; 12 bases map to TRBD1. The CDR3 has 16 amino acids. Germline trimming cut 0 bases from V and 6 bases from J; bases unmatched to any gene: 7. Per germline, CDR1 SGHRS and CDR2 YFSETQ. The CDR3: CASSLGPGTGGVEQYF. Here the CDR3 DNA reads TGCGCCAGCAGCTTGGGACCGGGGACAGGGGGCGTCGAGCAGTACTTC.

The chain has TRBV4-2 and TRBJ1-2, with D possibly being TRBD1 (5 bases). Germline V gene lookup returns CDR1 LGHNA and CDR2 YNFKEQ. This CDR3 is 15 amino acids long. Trimming shortened V by 0 bases and J by 3 bases, and 11 bases separated the two germline ends. The CDR3 region has the DNA TGTGCCAGCAGCCAAGACCCGACGGGGGACTATGGCTACACCTTC. It codes for CASSQDPTGDYGYTF.

This clone has just a few counts. V usage is TRBV7-9 and J usage is TRBJ1-4, with a weak D call TRBD1 (6 bases). The CDR3 has 14 amino acids. Per germline, CDR1 SEHNR and CDR2 FQNEAQ (reference sequence). Trimming shortened V by 6 bases and J by 7 bases, and 15 bases separated the two germline ends. The CDR3 loop reads CASRIQGRGEKLFF. CDR3 coding DNA: TGTGCCAGCAGGATACAGGGAAGAGGTGAAAAACTGTTTTTT.

Only a few counts were recorded for this clone. The chain uses TRBV7-9 and TRBJ1-1; weak D call: TRBD1 (5 bases). Germline V gene data show CDR1 as SEHNR and CDR2 as FQNEAQ (reference sequence). The CDR3 is 14 amino acids. V lost 5 bases and J 3 bases, leaving 13 bases between the germline ends. The CDR3 reads CASSRGGGYTEAFF. CDR3 coding DNA: TGTGCCAGCAGCCGGGGTGGGGGGTACACTGAAGCTTTCTTT.